The clone carrying this T cell receptor (beta chain) has more than one count but fewer than ten. This CDR3 has 16 residues. Germline V gene data show CDR1 as SGHDN and CDR2 as FVKESK. The V gene end was trimmed by 5 bases and the J gene end by 1 base; junction bases not matched to a gene: 6. These data come from a study of blood T cell repertoires in COVID-19. At the level of the study: Acute-phase and convalescent COVID-19 samples originated in the United States, Italy and Spain.

Clones were read by immunoSEQ multiplex PCR, and TCRdb kept only the in-frame ones, dropping some. The sample holds about 190,000 clones, nearly 90% seen once. What was sequenced was peripheral blood. The chain employs TRBV14 and TRBJ2-2, with 8 bases lining up with TRBD2. The source of this sequence is a man in his 60s with active or convalescent COVID-19. As DNA, the CDR3 is TGTGCCAGCAGCAGGGAGCGGGGGCGGAACACCGGGGAGCTGTTTTTT. This codes for CASSRERGRNTGELFF.